This TCR beta chain was captured by sequencing in a study of T cells after yellow fever vaccination (dated by TCRdb to between 2019 and 2020). The study in broad terms: The SMART-Seq v4 Ultra Low Input RNA kit was used to prepare libraries from fractions with low cell numbers. To follow T-cell clones before and after primary and booster YFV17D yellow fever vaccination, bulk TCR alpha and beta repertoires were sequenced over time. Two healthy male donors, one aged 18 to 30 and one aged 30 to 40 years, were included in the cohort. Bulk PBMC replicates and cell subsets were isolated from blood drawn at multiple timepoints before and after both primary and secondary immunization.

Germline trimming: 3 bases from V, 6 bases from J; junction bases outside gene matches: 5. The germline V gene sets CDR1 to SQVTM and CDR2 to ANQGSEA. Spanning cysteine to phenylalanine, the CDR3 consists of 13 amino acids. The DNA shown is the 39-base CDR3, in frame from base 1. This sample was sequenced with an Illumina NovaSeq 6000. Synthesis of TCR cDNA relied on 5'RACE template switching, a step that introduced a universal primer site along with unique molecular identifiers. cDNA synthesis was primed from both the TCR alpha and TCR beta constant segments. Libraries were amplified in two PCR steps, with sample barcodes and sequencing adapters added in the second step. Sequencing of libraries was done on Illumina HiSeq 2500 (2x100 bp) or NovaSeq (2x150 bp). Per the original workflow: Demultiplexing of reads and collapsing into UMI consensus sequences were performed with MIGEC, and V(D)J alignment was carried out with MiXCR. Vaccine-responding clonotypes were defined with edgeR using replicate PBMC samples, requiring FDR below 0.01 and a log2 fold change above 5 up to day 15. Each bulk clonotype was labeled CD4 or CD8 based on which sequenced repertoire, CD4 or CD8, contained the clonotype at higher abundance. TCRdb ran its own pipeline on the public reads, namely fastp trimming at Q25 and MiXCR clone calling, and kept in-frame beta chains. Identical CDR3 protein sequences are pooled into one entry, listed with their most common genes and DNA. The V and J calls and clone size are TCRdb's, not the authors'. The sample records roughly 400,000 distinct CDR3 sequences, around a sixth of which are singletons. The ten largest make up roughly a sixth of the sample.

What this sample's treatment or condition label stands for: live attenuated yellow fever vaccine strain. At each blood-draw timepoint, two biological replicates of bulk PBMCs were obtained. A standard Ficoll-Paque protocol was used to isolate PBMCs from peripheral blood. TriZol was used to extract RNA from bulk PBMCs, CD4 and CD8 fractions, and dextramer-positive and dextramer-negative fractions. This clonotype has a handful of counts. Its antigen is not yet known. Per-nucleotide qualities are absent, and no much larger clonotype sits a single base away. Overall results and qualifications from the work: A small fraction of clonotypes appeared in both the CD4 and CD8 compartments, likely as a result of convergent recombination. The secondary T-cell response was weaker than the primary response but faster, peaking on day 5 instead of day 15. After the booster, most of the clones that had expanded following primary vaccination were detected again (roughly 97% of CD4 and around 87% of CD8), which suggests that memory was broadly maintained. Because abundant contaminating clonotypes from the bulk population could be contained in FACS-sorted repertoires, computational filtering was required. Only a couple of donors were included in the study, so the extent to which the findings can be generalized is limited.

This TCR derives from a man younger than 30 who received the YFV17D yellow fever vaccine. The chain is assembled from TRBV29-1 and TRBJ1-1, with 9 bases in between that match TRBD1. The sample was PBMCs, taken before the yellow fever booster vaccination. The CDR3 here reads CSVEGDRVPEAFF. DNA sequence: TGCAGCGTTGAGGGGGACAGGGTTCCTGAAGCTTTCTTT.